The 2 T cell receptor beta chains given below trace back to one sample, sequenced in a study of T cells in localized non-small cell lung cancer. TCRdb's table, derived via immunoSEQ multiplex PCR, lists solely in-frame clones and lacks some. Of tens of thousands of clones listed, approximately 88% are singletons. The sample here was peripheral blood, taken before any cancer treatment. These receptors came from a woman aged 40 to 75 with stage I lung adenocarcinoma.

The CDR3 DNA reads TGTGCCATCAGTGTGGCTAGCGGGAGGGTCGATGAGCAGTTCTTC. Protein: CAISVASGRVDEQFF. The genes are TRBV10-3 and TRBJ2-1; 12 positions agree with TRBD2. The CDR3 runs 15 residues. Germline V gives CDR1 ENHRY, CDR2 SYGVKD. J gave up 8 bases and V 4 bases, and 6 bases lay outside the gene matches.

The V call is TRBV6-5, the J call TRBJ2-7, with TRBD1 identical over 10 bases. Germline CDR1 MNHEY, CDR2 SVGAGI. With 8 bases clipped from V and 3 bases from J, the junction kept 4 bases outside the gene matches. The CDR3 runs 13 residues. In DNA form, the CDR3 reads TGTGCCAGCTCCGGGGACAGGGGCTACGAGCAGTACTTC. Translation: CASSGDRGYEQYF.